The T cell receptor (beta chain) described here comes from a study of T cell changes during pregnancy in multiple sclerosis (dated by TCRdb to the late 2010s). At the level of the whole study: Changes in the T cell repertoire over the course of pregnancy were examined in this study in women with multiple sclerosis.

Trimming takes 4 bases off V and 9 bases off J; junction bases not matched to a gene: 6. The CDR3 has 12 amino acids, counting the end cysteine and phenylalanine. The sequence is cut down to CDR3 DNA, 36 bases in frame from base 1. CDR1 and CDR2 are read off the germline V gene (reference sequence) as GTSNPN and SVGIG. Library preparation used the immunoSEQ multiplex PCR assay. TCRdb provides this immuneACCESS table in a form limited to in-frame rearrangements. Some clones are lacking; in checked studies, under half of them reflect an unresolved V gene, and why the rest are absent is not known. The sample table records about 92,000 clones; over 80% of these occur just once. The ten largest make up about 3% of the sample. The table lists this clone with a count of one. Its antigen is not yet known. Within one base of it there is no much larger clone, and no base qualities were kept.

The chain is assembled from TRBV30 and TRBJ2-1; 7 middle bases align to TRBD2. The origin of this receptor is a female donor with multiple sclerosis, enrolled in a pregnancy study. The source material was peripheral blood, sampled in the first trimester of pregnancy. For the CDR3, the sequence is CAWTLTGGEQFF. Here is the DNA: TGTGCCTGGACCCTTACGGGAGGTGAGCAGTTCTTC.